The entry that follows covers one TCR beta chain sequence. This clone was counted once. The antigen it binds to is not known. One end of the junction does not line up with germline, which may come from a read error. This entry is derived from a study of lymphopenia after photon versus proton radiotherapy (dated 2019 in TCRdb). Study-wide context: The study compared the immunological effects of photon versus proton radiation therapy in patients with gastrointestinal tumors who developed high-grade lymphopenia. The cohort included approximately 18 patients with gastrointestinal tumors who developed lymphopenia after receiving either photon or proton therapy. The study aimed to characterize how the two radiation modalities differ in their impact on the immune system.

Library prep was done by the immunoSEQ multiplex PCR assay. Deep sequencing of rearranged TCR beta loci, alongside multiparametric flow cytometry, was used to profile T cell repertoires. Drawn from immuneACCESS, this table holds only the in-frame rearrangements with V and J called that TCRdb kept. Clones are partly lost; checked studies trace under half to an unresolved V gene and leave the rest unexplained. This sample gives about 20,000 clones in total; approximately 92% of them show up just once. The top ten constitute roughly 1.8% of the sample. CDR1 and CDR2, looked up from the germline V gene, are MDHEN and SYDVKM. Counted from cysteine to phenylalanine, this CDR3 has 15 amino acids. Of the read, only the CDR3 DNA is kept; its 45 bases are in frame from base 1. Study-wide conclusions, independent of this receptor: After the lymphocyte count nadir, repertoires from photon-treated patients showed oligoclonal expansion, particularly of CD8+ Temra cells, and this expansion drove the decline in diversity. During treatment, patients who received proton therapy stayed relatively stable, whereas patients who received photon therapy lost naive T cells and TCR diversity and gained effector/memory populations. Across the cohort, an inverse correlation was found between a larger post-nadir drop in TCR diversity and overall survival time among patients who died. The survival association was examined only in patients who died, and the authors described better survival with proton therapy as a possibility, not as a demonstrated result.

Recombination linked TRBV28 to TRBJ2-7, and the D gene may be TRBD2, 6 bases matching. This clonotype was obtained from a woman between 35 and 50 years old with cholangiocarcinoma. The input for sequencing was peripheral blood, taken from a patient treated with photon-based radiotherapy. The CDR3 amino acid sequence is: CASMGWRGPSYGQYF. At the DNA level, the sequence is TGTGCCAGCATGGGGTGGCGGGGACCCTCCTACGGGCAGTACTTC.